Listed below are T cell receptor beta chains from one sample, sequenced in a study of cytomegalovirus exposure and HLA in healthy donors. Repertoires were generated with immunoSEQ multiplex PCR, while TCRdb's copy carries only in-frame clones and drops some. In the table there are roughly 100,000 clones, roughly 80% of which are singletons. Input material: PBMCs. These receptors were taken from a male donor in good health and CMV-seropositive. Both conserved end residues are part of each CDR3. D genes are given only for firm matches. Size is omitted from some rows. Given values are once, few, many or a class for expanded clones.

abundance,v_gene,len,j_gene,d_gene,CDR3nt,CDR3aa
few,TRBV19,11,TRBJ2-1,TRBD1,TGTGCCAGTAGGGCCGGGACAGGGAGAATCTTC,CASRAGTGRIF
few,TRBV2,12,TRBJ1-2,.,TGTGCCAGCAGCCAACAGGGCTCTGGCTACACCTTC,CASSQQGSGYTF
.,TRBV19,18,TRBJ2-2,TRBD1,TGTGCCAGTAGTATAGGGCTGTTGGCAGGGGGAAACACCGGGGAGCTGTTTTTT,CASSIGLLAGGNTGELFF
few,TRBV11-1,19,TRBJ1-1,TRBD1,TGTGCCAGCAGCTATCGGCCGGGACAGGGGATCGGAGGAAGGACTGAAGCTTTCTTT,CASSYRPGQGIGGRTEAFF
.,TRBV18,14,TRBJ1-1,TRBD1,TGTGCCAGCTCACCGATGCGACAGGGGACGGAAGCTTTCTTT,CASSPMRQGTEAFF
.,TRBV28,16,TRBJ2-7,.,TGTGCCAGCATTCCAGCCGGGACACAAGGATCCTACGAGCAGTACTTC,CASIPAGTQGSYEQYF
.,TRBV7-8,15,TRBJ2-7,TRBD2,TGTGCCAGCAGCTCCCCACTAGCGGGAGGATACGAGCAGTACTTC,CASSSPLAGGYEQYF
few,TRBV7-3,15,TRBJ2-1,TRBD2,TGTGCCAGCAGCTCCGGACTAGCGGGAGTTAGTGAGCAGTTCTTC,CASSSGLAGVSEQFF
once,TRBV7-2,15,TRBJ2-7,.,TGTGCCAGCAGCTTAGGTGGCGGGCCCGCCTACGAGCAGTACTTC,CASSLGGGPAYEQYF
.,TRBV19,15,TRBJ2-1,.,TGTGCCAGTATCCTATCCGGGTCGGGAAGGTTCGAGCAGTTCTTC,CASILSGSGRFEQFF
.,TRBV28,16,TRBJ1-2,.,TGTGCCAGCAGTTTTGAGTCGCCGGGGTTGGACTATGGCTACACCTTC,CASSFESPGLDYGYTF
.,TRBV4-2,15,TRBJ2-7,TRBD1,TGTGCCAGCAGCCGGGACAGCGATATTCCCTACGAGCAGTACTTC,CASSRDSDIPYEQYF
.,TRBV4-1,16,TRBJ2-7,TRBD2,TGCGCCAGCAGCCCGGTGGTAGCGGGAGGTTCGGGCGAGCAGTACTTC,CASSPVVAGGSGEQYF
.,TRBV5-1,14,TRBJ2-5,.,TGCGCCAGCAGCTTGGGGGTGGGGCCGGAGACCCAGTACTTC,CASSLGVGPETQYF
.,TRBV19,18,TRBJ2-5,TRBD2,TGTGCCAGTAGTATGGATCGGACTAGCGGGAGGGGCGTAGAGACCCAGTACTTC,CASSMDRTSGRGVETQYF
once,TRBV27,16,TRBJ1-4,.,TGTGCCAGCAGTGTAGGGGCCCCTGTACAACAAGGGAAACTGTTTTTT,CASSVGAPVQQGKLFF
.,TRBV7-2,17,TRBJ2-7,TRBD2,TGTGCCAGCAGCTTAGGTCTAGCGGGAGGGGGGACCTACGAGCAGTACTTC,CASSLGLAGGGTYEQYF
.,TRBV10-3,15,TRBJ2-2,.,TGTGCCATCAACTCGCAGGGTCCGAACACCGGGGAGCTGTTTTTT,CAINSQGPNTGELFF
.,TRBV18,15,TRBJ2-1,TRBD2,TGTGCCAGCTCACCCAGCGGGAGACAGAACAATGAGCAGTTCTTC,CASSPSGRQNNEQFF
.,TRBV5-1,15,TRBJ2-1,.,TGCGCCAGCAGCTTGGGGGTTGTGATTTCGGGGGAGCAGTTCTTC,CASSLGVVISGEQFF
.,TRBV5-1,13,TRBJ2-3,.,TGCGCCAGCAGCTCGACTAGCACAGATACGCAGTATTTT,CASSSTSTDTQYF
.,TRBV29-1,16,TRBJ1-2,.,TGCAGCGTTGAAGGGGAGGGGCTACCCCCTGGATATGGCTACACCTTC,CSVEGEGLPPGYGYTF
once,TRBV7-9,13,TRBJ2-1,.,TGTGCCAGCAGCCACACGCCCTACAATGAGCAGTTCTTC,CASSHTPYNEQFF
once,TRBV12-5,14,TRBJ2-5,.,TGTGCTAGTGGTTTGACAGGGACGGGGGAGACCCAGTACTTC,CASGLTGTGETQYF
.,TRBV19,14,TRBJ2-1,TRBD2,TGTGCCTGCGGGGGGGGATTAGCGGGAGCTCGTCGGTTCTTC,CACGGGLAGARRFF
.,TRBV27,15,TRBJ2-1,TRBD2,TGTGCCAGCAGTTTTAGCGGGAGCTCCTACAATGAGCAGTTCTTC,CASSFSGSSYNEQFF
.,TRBV7-9,16,TRBJ2-1,.,TGTGCCAGCAGCCCCCCGACTGCGAGCTCCTACAATGAGCAGTTCTTC,CASSPPTASSYNEQFF
.,TRBV7-2,17,TRBJ2-1,TRBD2,TGTGCCAGCAGCTTAGCGATTGGGACTAGCGGGAACAATGAGCAGTTCTTC,CASSLAIGTSGNNEQFF
.,TRBV2,16,TRBJ2-4,.,TGTGCCAGCAAACCCCCGTCGGTGTTTACCAAAAACAGTCAGTACTTC,CASKPPSVFTKNSQYF
.,TRBV7-9,14,TRBJ1-1,.,TGTGCCAGCAACCACACCGGGTCGAACACTGAAGCTTTCTTT,CASNHTGSNTEAFF
.,TRBV7-6,12,TRBJ1-6,.,TGTGCCAGCAGCTCATACTATTCACCCCTCCACTTT,CASSSYYSPLHF
.,TRBV7-9,15,TRBJ2-7,.,TGTGCCAGCAGCTTAGCGCTCGGCGGATCCTACGAGCAGTACTTC,CASSLALGGSYEQYF
.,TRBV4-2,16,TRBJ2-1,TRBD1,TGTGCCAGCAGCCAAGAAACAGGGGGTACGGTAAATGAGCAGTTCTTC,CASSQETGGTVNEQFF
.,TRBV4-3,15,TRBJ2-1,TRBD2,TGCGCCAGCAGCCAAGAGGCGGGAGCTCATAATGAGCAGTTCTTC,CASSQEAGAHNEQFF
.,TRBV30,12,TRBJ1-1,.,TGTGCCTGGAGCGTCCTCCGCACTGAAGCTTTCTTT,CAWSVLRTEAFF
.,TRBV20-1,11,TRBJ1-2,.,TGCAGTGTTGGAGACTATTATGGCTACACCTTC,CSVGDYYGYTF
.,TRBV7-2,13,TRBJ2-1,TRBD2,TGTGCCAGCAGCCCATCGGGAGGGAGTCAGCAGTTCTTC,CASSPSGGSQQFF
.,TRBV7-9,13,TRBJ1-1,.,TGTGCCAGCATGAGCGTGGTGAACACTGAAGCTTTCTTT,CASMSVVNTEAFF
.,TRBV5-3,16,TRBJ1-1,.,TGTGCTAGGGCAGGGGTGTGGGGGATCATGAACACTGAAGCTTTCTTT,CARAGVWGIMNTEAFF
few,TRBV5-4,15,TRBJ2-4,.,TGTGCCAGCAGCTTGGGTGCAGGGCTGTCGAACAGTCAGTACTTC,CASSLGAGLSNSQYF
.,TRBV9,15,TRBJ2-1,.,TGTGCCAGCAAACCTGGTGGGAGTCCCACGGATGAGCAGTTCTTC,CASKPGGSPTDEQFF
.,TRBV7-2,16,TRBJ2-1,TRBD2,TGTGCCAGCAGCCCGACTAGCGGGAGGGCCCCCAATGAGCAGTTCTTC,CASSPTSGRAPNEQFF
.,TRBV4-1,16,TRBJ1-3,TRBD1,TGCGCCAGCAGCCAAGAGGACAGGGAAACTGGAAACACCATATATTTT,CASSQEDRETGNTIYF
.,TRBV27,15,TRBJ2-7,.,TGTGCCAGCAGTCACCCGGGACTCTCCTCGGGCGAGCAGTACTTC,CASSHPGLSSGEQYF
.,TRBV28,12,TRBJ1-1,.,TGTGCCAGCAGCTATTACGGGACTGAAGCTTTCTTT,CASSYYGTEAFF
once,TRBV5-1,14,TRBJ1-5,.,TGCGCCAGCAGCTTAGACAGTAGCAATCAGCCCCAGCATTTT,CASSLDSSNQPQHF
.,TRBV28,14,TRBJ2-1,TRBD2,TGTGCCAGCAGGCGGTCGGGAGGGCCTAGTGAGCAGTTCTTC,CASRRSGGPSEQFF
.,TRBV9,13,TRBJ2-7,TRBD2,TGTGCCAGCAGCGTAGGACTAGCTGGTGAGCAGTACTTC,CASSVGLAGEQYF
.,TRBV19,14,TRBJ2-2,.,TGTGCCAGTAGTATATGGAGGGACACCGGGGAGCTGTTTTTT,CASSIWRDTGELFF
.,TRBV6-5,13,TRBJ2-7,.,TGTGCCAGCAGCCAATTCCCGGGGTACGAGCAGTACTTC,CASSQFPGYEQYF
.,TRBV18,14,TRBJ2-1,.,TGTGCCAGCTCACCGCCAGGCGCGGGTAATGAGCAGTTCTTC,CASSPPGAGNEQFF
.,TRBV7-2,18,TRBJ2-1,TRBD2,TGTGCCAGCAGCTTAGAAGCTAGCGGGAGGGCCCTTAACAATGAGCAGTTCTTC,CASSLEASGRALNNEQFF
.,TRBV21-1,15,TRBJ2-7,.,TGTGCCAGCAGCAAAGCGCTTCGGGTCTCCTACGAGCAGTACTTC,CASSKALRVSYEQYF
.,TRBV6-4,14,TRBJ2-3,.,TGTGCCAGCAGCGTCAGGTGGGGCACAGATACGCAGTATTTT,CASSVRWGTDTQYF
once,TRBV28,17,TRBJ2-3,TRBD1,TGTGCCAGCACTCCAGGACAGGGTTACGCTTCCACAGATACGCAGTATTTT,CASTPGQGYASTDTQYF